This TCR beta chain derives from a study of T cell changes during pregnancy in multiple sclerosis. Sequenced by immunoSEQ multiplex PCR; TCRdb stores in-frame clones only, minus some. The sample yields roughly 59,000 clones, around nine tenths seen once. Specimen: peripheral blood, collected in the third trimester of pregnancy. The TCR originated in a female donor in good health, enrolled as a control in a pregnancy study.

CDR3 residues: CASSHKTGAINSGNTIYF. CDR3 DNA sequence: TGTGCCAGCAGCCATAAGACAGGGGCGATAAACTCTGGAAACACCATATATTTT. The chain uses TRBV9 and TRBJ1-3; 8 bases line up with TRBD1. This CDR3 has 18 residues. Germline V lookup: CDR1 SGDLS, CDR2 YYNGEE. V dropped 4 bases and J dropped 0; count of bases not matched to a gene: 12.